The clone carrying this T cell receptor (beta chain) was recorded only once. Antigen: not known. At one boundary the junction diverges from the germline segment, which might be a read error. This sample was taken from a study of post-analysis software for immune sequencing data. Study at large: The patients showed relapsing-remitting, secondary progressive and progressive-relapsing multiple sclerosis courses.

Overall study findings and caveats: Strong co-clustering by F measure linked samples that shared a preparation batch. There was significantly lower normalized Chao1 diversity in multiple sclerosis patients than in controls.

Included in the TCR beta cDNA libraries were unique molecular identifiers. Each CDR3 protein is one row after TCRdb ran MiXCR on the PCR reads. The sample lists approximately 730,000 distinct CDR3 sequences, roughly 27% occurring once. The TCR was taken from a girl aged 5 to 17 with multiple sclerosis. Material for sequencing was blood.

DNA for the CDR3: TGTGCCGGCAGTTTCTGGACTAGCGGGAGGAGGTACGAGCAGTACTTC. It encodes CAGSFWTSGRRYEQYF. The chain carries TRBV6-5 and TRBJ2-7; 14 bases align to TRBD2. The germline gives CDR1 MNHEY, CDR2 SVGAGI. The CDR3 has 16 amino acids.